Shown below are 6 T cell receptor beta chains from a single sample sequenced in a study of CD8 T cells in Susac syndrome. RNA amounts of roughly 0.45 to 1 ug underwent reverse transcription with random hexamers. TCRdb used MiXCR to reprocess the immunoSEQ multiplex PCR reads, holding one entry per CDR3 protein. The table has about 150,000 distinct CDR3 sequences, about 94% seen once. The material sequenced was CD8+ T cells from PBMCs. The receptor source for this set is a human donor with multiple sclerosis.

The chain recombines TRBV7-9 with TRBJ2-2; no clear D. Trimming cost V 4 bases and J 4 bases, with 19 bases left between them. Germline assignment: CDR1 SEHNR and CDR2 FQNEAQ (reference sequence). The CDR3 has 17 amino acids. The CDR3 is CASSSSSPDWTTGELFF. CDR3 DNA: TGTGCCAGCAGCTCTTCATCCCCCGACTGGACCACCGGGGAGCTGTTTTTT.

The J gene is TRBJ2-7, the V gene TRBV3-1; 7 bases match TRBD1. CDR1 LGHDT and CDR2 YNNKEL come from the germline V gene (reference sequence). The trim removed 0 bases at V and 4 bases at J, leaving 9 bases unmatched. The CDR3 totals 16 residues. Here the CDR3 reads CASSQEVLTGFYEQYF. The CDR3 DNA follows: TGTGCCAGCAGCCAAGAAGTCCTGACAGGGTTTTACGAGCAGTACTTC.

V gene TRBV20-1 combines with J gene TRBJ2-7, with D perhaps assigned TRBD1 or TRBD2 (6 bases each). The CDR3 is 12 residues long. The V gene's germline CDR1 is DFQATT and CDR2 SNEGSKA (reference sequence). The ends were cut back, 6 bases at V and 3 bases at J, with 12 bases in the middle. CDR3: CSAKKGGYEQYF. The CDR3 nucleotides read TGCAGTGCCAAAAAGGGGGGCTACGAGCAGTACTTC.

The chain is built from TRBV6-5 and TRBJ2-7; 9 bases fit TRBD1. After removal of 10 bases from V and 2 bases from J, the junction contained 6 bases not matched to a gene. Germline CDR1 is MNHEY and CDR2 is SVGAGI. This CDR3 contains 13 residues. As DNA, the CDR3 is TGTGCCACCTCGGGGACAGGGCCCTACGAGCAGTACTTC. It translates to CATSGTGPYEQYF.

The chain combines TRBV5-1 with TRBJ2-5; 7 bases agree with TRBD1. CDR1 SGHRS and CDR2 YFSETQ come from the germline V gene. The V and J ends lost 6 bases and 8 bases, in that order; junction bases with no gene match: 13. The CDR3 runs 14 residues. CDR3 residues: CASTQPGQPSTQYF. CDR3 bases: TGCGCCAGCACCCAACCGGGACAGCCCAGTACCCAGTACTTC.

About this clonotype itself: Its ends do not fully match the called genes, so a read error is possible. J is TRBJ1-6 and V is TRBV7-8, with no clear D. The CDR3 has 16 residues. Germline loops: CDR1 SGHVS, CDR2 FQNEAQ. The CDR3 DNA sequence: TGCGCCAGCAGCTACCCCTCCAGTTCTGATAATTCACCCCTCCACTTT. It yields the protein CASSYPSSSDNSPLHF. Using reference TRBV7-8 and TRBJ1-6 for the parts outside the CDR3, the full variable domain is GAGVSQSPRYKVAKRGQDVALRCDPISGHVSLFWYQQALGQGPEFLTYFQNEAQLDKSGLPSDRFFAERPEGSVSTLKIQRTQQEDSAVYLCASSYPSSSDNSPLHFGNGTRLTVT.